These T cell receptor beta chains were read from a single sample in a study of blood T cells in healthy people across ages. TCRdb redid the calling of the 5' RACE reads with MiXCR, one entry per CDR3 protein. Of approximately 820,000 distinct CDR3 sequences in the sample, around 42% were seen once. The sample consisted of blood. These receptors originate from a man between 60 and 75 years old in good health. Each CDR3 is given with its conserved first and last residue. D genes are given only for firm matches. A row's size may be missing; if present it is once, few, many or a size class.

j_call,v_call,clone_size,d_call,cdr3_aa,cdr3_nt
TRBJ2-7,TRBV24-1,-,TRBD1,CATSDDRVKEQYF,TGTGCCACCAGTGATGACAGGGTTAAGGAGCAGTACTTC
TRBJ2-1,TRBV5-1,few,TRBD1,CASSLAVGQADVQFF,TGCGCCAGCAGCTTGGCCGTGGGACAGGCGGACGTGCAGTTCTTC
TRBJ1-5,TRBV27,-,TRBD1,CASSSYRGGQPQHF,TGTGCCAGCAGTTCTTACAGGGGGGGTCAGCCCCAGCATTTT
TRBJ2-5,TRBV20-1,-,TRBD1,CSAKERNRGLRNEQYF,TGCAGTGCCAAAGAGAGGAACAGGGGGCTAAGAAATGAGCAGTACTTC
TRBJ1-1,TRBV29-1,-,-,CSVVQGFTEAFF,TGCAGCGTTGTACAGGGTTTCACTGAAGCTTTCTTT
TRBJ1-6,TRBV18,few,TRBD1,CASSPQGVHSPLHF,TGTGCCAGCTCACCCCAGGGGGTACATTCACCCCTCCACTTT
TRBJ2-7,TRBV7-2,once,TRBD1,CASSLAKGAIYEQYF,TGTGCCAGCAGCTTAGCGAAGGGGGCCATCTACGAGCAGTACTTC
TRBJ1-6,TRBV11-2,-,TRBD1,CASSRTGNSPLHF,TGTGCCAGCAGTCGGACAGGAAATTCACCCCTCCACTTT
TRBJ2-1,TRBV5-1,-,-,CASSLAPVSYNEQNF,TGCGCCAGCAGCTTGGCCCCAGTCTCCTACAATGAGCAGAACTTC
TRBJ2-3,TRBV7-2,-,-,CASSLAPTGFSTDTQYF,TGTGCCAGCAGCTTAGCGCCCACTGGATTTAGCACAGATACGCAGTATTTT
TRBJ2-3,TRBV4-2,-,-,CASSQALTDTQYF,TGTGCCAGCAGCCAAGCGTTGACAGATACGCAGTATTTT
TRBJ1-2,TRBV20-1,few,-,CSARDTVNGYTF,TGCAGTGCTAGAGATACAGTGAATGGCTACACCTTC
TRBJ2-7,TRBV10-3,few,-,CAISPQVLNPYEQYF,TGTGCCATCAGTCCCCAGGTTCTTAACCCCTACGAGCAGTACTTC
TRBJ2-7,TRBV28,-,TRBD2,CASKPPGGGTYEQYF,TGTGCCAGCAAACCCCCTGGGGGGGGGACCTACGAGCAGTACTTC
TRBJ2-5,TRBV3-1,-,-,CASSQEGPRRETQYF,TGTGCCAGCAGCCAAGAGGGGCCCCGAAGGGAGACCCAGTACTTC
TRBJ2-5,TRBV6-2/TRBV6-3,-,TRBD1,CASSYLMTGLSDEQYF,TGTGCCAGCAGTTACCTGATGACAGGGCTATCCGATGAGCAGTACTTC
TRBJ2-7,TRBV5-5,once,-,CASSFTETGYEQYF,TGTGCCAGCAGCTTCACGGAAACGGGATACGAGCAGTACTTC
TRBJ1-2,TRBV20-1,-,-,CSARERENGLGYGYTF,TGCAGTGCTAGAGAACGGGAGAACGGGCTGGGCTATGGCTACACCTTC
TRBJ1-6,TRBV6-5,few,TRBD1,CASSLGQGMVSPLHF,TGTGCCAGCAGCCTGGGACAGGGTATGGTTTCACCCCTCCACTTT
TRBJ2-1,TRBV11-2,few,-,CASSSGLGQFF,TGTGCCAGCAGCTCGGGCTTGGGGCAGTTCTTC